The clone carrying this T cell receptor beta chain was observed a few times. Its matching antigen is unknown. This specimen belongs to a study of beta chain features in type 1 diabetes. The entirety of the isolated RNA underwent reverse transcription, so expressed TCRB transcripts were sequenced. Profiling relied on immunoSEQ multiplex PCR, and the TCRdb table lists in-frame clones only, not all of them. The sample contains around 240,000 clones, more than 15% of which appear only once. General study points: TCRB CDR3s from Type 1 diabetes patients were moderately but significantly shorter in all four CD4+ subsets.

Germline CDR1 SGHTA, CDR2 FQGNSA. This CDR3 is built from 13 residues. The ends were cut back, 7 bases at V and 6 bases at J, with 12 bases in the middle. This chain connects TRBV7-2 to TRBJ2-2; TRBD2 might be the D (6 bases). The receptor's source is a man aged 25-45 years with type 1 diabetes. The sequenced material came from naive CD4+ T cells from blood. The CDR3 DNA follows: TGTGCCAGCACTGGACTAAACTCCGGGGAGCTGTTTTTT. It yields the protein CASTGLNSGELFF.